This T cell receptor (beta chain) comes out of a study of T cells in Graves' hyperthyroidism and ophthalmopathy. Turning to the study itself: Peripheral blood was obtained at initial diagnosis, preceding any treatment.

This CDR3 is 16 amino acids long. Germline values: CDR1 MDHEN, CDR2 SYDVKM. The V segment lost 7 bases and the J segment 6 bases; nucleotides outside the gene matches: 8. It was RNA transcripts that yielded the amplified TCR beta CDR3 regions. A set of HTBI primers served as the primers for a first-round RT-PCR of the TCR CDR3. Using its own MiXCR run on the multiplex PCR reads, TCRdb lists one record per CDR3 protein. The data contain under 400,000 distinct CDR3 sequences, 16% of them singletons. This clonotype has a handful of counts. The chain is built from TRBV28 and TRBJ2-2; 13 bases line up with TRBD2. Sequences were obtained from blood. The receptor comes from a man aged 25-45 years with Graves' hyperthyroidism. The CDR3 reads CASTSGLAGSPGELFF. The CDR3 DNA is TGTGCCAGCACCTCGGGACTAGCGGGATCCCCCGGGGAGCTGTTTTTT.